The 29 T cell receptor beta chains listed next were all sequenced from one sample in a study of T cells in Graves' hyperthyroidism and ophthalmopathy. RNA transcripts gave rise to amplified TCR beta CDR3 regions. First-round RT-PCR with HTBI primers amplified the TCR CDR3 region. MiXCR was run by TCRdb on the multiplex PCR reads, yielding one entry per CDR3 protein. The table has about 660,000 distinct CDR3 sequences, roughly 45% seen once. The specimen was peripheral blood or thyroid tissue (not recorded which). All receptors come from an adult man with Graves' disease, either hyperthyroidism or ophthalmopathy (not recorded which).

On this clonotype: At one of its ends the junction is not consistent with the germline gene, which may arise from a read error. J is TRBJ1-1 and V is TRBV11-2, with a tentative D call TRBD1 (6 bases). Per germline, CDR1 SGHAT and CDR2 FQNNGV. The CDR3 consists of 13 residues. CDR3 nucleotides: TGTGCCAGCAGCTACAGGGCCAACACTGAAGCTCTCTTT. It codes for CASSYRANTEALF.

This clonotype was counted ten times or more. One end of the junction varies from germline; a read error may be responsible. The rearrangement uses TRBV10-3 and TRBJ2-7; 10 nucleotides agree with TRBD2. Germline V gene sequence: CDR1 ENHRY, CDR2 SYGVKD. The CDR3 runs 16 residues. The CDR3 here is CASSEPSGRATYEQYF. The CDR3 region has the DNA TGTGCCAGCAGTGAGCCCAGCGGGAGGGCAACCTACGAGCAGTACTTC.

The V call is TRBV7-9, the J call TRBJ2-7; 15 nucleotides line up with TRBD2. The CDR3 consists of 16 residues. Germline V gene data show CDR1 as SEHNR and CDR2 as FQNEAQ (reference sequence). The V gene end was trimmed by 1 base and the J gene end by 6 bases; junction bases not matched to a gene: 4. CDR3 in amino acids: CASSLGRTSGRVEQYF. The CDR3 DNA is TGTGCCAGCAGCTTAGGCCGGACTAGCGGGAGGGTCGAGCAGTACTTC.

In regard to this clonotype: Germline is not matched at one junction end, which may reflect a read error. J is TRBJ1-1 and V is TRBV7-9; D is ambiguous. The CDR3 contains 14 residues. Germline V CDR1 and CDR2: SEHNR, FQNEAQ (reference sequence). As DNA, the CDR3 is TGTACCAGCAGCCCGACGGACCCGAACACTGAAGCTTTCTTT. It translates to CTSSPTDPNTEAFF.

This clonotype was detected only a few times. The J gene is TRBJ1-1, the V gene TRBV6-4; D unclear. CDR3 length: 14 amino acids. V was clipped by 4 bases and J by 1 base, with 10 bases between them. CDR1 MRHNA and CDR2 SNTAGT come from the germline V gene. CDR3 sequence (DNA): TGTGCCAGCAGTGGCCCCGGGAGGAACACTGAAGCTTTCTTT. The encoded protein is CASSGPGRNTEAFF.

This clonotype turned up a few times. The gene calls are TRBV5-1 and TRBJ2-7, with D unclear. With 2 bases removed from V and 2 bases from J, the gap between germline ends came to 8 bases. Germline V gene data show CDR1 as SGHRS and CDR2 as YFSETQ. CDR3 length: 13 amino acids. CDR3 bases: TGCGCCAGCAGCTTTTCAAGCCCCTACGAGCAGTACTTC. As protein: CASSFSSPYEQYF.

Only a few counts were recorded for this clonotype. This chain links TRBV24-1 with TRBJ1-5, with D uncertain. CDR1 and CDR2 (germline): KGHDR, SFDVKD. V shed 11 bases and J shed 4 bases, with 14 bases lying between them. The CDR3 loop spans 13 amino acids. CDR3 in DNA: TGTGCCAGCAGCCAGGTCCTAAATCAGCCCCAGCATTTT. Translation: CASSQVLNQPQHF.

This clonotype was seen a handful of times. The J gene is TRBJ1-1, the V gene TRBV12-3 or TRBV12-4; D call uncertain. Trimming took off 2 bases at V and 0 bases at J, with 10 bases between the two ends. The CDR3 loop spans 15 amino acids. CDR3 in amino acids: CASSLSLTLNTEAFF. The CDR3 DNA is TGTGCCAGCAGTTTATCCTTGACATTGAACACTGAAGCTTTCTTT.

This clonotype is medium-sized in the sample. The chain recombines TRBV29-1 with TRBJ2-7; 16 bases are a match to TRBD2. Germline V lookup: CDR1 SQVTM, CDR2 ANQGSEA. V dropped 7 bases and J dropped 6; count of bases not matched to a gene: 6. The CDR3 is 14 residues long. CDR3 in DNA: TGCAGCGCTGCTGGGACTAGCGGGAGGGTCGAGCAGTACTTC. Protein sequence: CSAAGTSGRVEQYF.

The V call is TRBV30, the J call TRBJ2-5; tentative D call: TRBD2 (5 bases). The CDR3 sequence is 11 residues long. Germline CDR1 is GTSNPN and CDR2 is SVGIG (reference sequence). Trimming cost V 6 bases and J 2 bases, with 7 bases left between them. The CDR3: CACEGQETQYF. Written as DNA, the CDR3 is TGTGCCTGTGAGGGACAAGAGACCCAGTACTTC. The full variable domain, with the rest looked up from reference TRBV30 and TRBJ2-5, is SQTIHQWPATLVQPVGSPLSLECTVEGTSNPNLYWYRQAAGRGLQLLFYSVGIGQISSEVPQNLSASRPQDRQFILSSKKLLLSDSGFYLCACEGQETQYFGPGTRLLVL.

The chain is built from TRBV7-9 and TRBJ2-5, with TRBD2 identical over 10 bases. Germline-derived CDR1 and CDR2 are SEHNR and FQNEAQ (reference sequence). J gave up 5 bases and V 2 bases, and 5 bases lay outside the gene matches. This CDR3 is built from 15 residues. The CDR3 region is CASSLRLAGLETQYF. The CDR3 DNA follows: TGTGCCAGCAGCTTAAGACTAGCGGGTCTGGAGACCCAGTACTTC.

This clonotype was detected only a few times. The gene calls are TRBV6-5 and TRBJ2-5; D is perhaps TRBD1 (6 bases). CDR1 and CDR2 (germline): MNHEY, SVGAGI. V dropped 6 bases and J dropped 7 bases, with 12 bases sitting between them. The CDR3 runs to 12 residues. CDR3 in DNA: TGTGCCAGCAGACAGGGCGGTGGGACCCAGTACTTC. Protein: CASRQGGGTQYF.

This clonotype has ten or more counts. Written as DNA, the CDR3 is TGTGCCAGCAGCCAAGATTGGACACCTAACTATGGCTACACCTTC. Translating gives CASSQDWTPNYGYTF. The chain is built from TRBV14 and TRBJ1-2, with D tentatively TRBD1 (5 bases). Trimming took off 0 bases at V and 0 bases at J, with 8 bases between the two ends. Germline V gives CDR1 SGHDN, CDR2 FVKESK. This CDR3 comprises 15 residues.

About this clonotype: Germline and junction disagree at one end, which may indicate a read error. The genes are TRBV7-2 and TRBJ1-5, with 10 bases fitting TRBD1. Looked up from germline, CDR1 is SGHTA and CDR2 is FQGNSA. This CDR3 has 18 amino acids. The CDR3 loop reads CAGSKSGLGTGGNQPQHF. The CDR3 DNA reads TGTGCCGGCAGCAAGAGTGGCCTCGGGACAGGGGGCAATCAGCCCCAGCATTTT.

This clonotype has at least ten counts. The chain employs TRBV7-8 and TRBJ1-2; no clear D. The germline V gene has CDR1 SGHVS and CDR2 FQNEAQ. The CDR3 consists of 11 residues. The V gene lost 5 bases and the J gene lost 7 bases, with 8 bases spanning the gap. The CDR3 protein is CASSNRGGYTF. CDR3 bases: TGTGCCAGCAGCAACAGAGGTGGCTACACCTTC.

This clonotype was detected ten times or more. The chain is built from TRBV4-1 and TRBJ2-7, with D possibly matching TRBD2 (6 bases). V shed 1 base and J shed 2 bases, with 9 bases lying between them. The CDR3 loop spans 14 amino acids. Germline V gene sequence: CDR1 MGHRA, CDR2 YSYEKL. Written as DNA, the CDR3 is TGCGCCAGCAGCCAAGCGGGAGAAACCTACGAGCAGTACTTC. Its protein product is CASSQAGETYEQYF.

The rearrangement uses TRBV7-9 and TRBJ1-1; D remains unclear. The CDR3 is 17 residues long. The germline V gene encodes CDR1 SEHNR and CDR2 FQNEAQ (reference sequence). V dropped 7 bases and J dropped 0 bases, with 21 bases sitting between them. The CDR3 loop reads CASTFWKRVGLNTEAFF. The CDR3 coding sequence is TGTGCCAGCACCTTCTGGAAGCGTGTTGGCTTGAACACTGAAGCTTTCTTT.

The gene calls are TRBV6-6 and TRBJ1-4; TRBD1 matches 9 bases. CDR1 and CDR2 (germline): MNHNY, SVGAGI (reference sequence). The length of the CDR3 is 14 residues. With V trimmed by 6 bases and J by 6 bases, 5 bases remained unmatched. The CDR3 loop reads CASSQDRGYEKLFF. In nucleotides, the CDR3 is TGTGCCAGCAGCCAAGACAGGGGGTATGAAAAACTGTTTTTT.

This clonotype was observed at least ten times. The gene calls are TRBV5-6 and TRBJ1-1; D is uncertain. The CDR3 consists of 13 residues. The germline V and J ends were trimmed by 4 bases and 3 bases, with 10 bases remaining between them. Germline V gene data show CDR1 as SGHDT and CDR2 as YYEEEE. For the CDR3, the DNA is TGTGCCAGCAGCACGGACGGGGACACTGAAGCTTTCTTT. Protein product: CASSTDGDTEAFF.

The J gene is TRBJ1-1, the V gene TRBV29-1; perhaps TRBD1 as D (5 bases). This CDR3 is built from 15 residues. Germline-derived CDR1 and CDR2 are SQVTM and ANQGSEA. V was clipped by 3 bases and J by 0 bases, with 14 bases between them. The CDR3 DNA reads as TGCAGCGTTGAGGTGGGGGTTCTTATGAACACTGAAGCTTTCTTT. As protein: CSVEVGVLMNTEAFF. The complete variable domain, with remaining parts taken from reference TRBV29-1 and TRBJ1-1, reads SAVISQKPSRDICQRGTSLTIQCQVDSQVTMMFWYRQQPGQSLTLIATANQGSEATYESGFVIDKFPISRPNLTFSTLTVSNMSPEDSSIYLCSVEVGVLMNTEAFFGQGTRLTVV.

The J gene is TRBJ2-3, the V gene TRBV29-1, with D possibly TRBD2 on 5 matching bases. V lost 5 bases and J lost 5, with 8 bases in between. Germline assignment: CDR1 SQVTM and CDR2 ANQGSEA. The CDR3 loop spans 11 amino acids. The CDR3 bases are TGCAGCGTTAAACGGGGAGATACGCAGTATTTT. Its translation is CSVKRGDTQYF.

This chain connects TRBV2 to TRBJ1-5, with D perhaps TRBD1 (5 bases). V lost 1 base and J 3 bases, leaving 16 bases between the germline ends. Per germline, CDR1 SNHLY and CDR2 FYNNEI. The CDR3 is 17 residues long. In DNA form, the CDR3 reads TGTGCCAGCAGTGAAGGGGCAGGGTGGGGGAACAATCAGCCCCAGCATTTT. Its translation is CASSEGAGWGNNQPQHF.

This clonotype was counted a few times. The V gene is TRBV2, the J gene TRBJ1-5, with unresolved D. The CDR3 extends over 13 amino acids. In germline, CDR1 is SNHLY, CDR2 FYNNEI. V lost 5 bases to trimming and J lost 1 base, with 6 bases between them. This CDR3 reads CASSQKSNQPQHF. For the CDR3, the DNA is TGTGCCAGCAGTCAGAAGAGCAATCAGCCCCAGCATTTT.

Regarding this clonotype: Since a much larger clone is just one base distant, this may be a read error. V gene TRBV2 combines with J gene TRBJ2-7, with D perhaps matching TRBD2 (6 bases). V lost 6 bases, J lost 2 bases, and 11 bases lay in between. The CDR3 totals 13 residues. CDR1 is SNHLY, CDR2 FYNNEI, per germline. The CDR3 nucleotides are TGTGCCAGCAGGGAGGGCAGACCCTACGAGCAGTACTTC. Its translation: CASREGRPYEQYF.

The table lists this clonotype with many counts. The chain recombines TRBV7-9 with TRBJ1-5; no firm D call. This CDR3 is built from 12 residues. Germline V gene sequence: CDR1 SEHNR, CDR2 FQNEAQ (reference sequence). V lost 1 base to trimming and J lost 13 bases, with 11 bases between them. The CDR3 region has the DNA TGTGCCAGCAGCTTAGTTGACGAGAGACAGCATTTT. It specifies CASSLVDERQHF.

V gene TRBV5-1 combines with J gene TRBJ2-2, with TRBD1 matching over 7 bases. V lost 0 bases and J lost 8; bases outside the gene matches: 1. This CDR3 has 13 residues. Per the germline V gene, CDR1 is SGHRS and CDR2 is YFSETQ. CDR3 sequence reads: CASSLAGQGELFF. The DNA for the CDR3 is TGCGCCAGCAGCTTGGCGGGACAGGGGGAGCTGTTTTTT.

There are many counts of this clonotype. CDR3 in amino acids: CATSKETEPNTEAFF. CDR3 DNA: TGTGCCACCAGCAAAGAGACCGAACCCAACACTGAAGCTTTCTTT. V gene TRBV15 combines with J gene TRBJ1-1; D is uncertain. In germline, CDR1 is LNHNV, CDR2 YYDKDF (reference sequence). The CDR3 runs 15 residues. The germline V and J ends were trimmed by 4 bases and 2 bases, with 14 bases remaining between them.

Here the CDR3 DNA reads TGTGCCAGTAGTATACCACAGGGATGGTATGGCTACACCTTC. As protein: CASSIPQGWYGYTF. The V and J genes are TRBV19 and TRBJ1-2; tentatively, D is TRBD1 (6 bases). Germline V gene data show CDR1 as LNHDA and CDR2 as SQIVND (reference sequence). The germline V and J ends were trimmed by 2 bases and 5 bases, with 12 bases remaining between them. This CDR3 has 14 amino acids. The full variable domain, with the rest looked up from reference TRBV19 and TRBJ1-2, is DGGITQSPKYLFRKEGQNVTLSCEQNLNHDAMYWYRQDPGQGLRLIYYSQIVNDFQKGDIAEGYSVSREKKESFPLTVTSAQKNPTAFYLCASSIPQGWYGYTFGSGTRLTVV.

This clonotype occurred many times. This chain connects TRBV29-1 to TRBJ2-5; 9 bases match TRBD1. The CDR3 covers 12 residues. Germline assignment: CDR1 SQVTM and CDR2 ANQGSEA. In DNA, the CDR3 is TGCGGTGGGACAGGGAGCCCAAAGACCCAGTACTTC. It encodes CGGTGSPKTQYF.